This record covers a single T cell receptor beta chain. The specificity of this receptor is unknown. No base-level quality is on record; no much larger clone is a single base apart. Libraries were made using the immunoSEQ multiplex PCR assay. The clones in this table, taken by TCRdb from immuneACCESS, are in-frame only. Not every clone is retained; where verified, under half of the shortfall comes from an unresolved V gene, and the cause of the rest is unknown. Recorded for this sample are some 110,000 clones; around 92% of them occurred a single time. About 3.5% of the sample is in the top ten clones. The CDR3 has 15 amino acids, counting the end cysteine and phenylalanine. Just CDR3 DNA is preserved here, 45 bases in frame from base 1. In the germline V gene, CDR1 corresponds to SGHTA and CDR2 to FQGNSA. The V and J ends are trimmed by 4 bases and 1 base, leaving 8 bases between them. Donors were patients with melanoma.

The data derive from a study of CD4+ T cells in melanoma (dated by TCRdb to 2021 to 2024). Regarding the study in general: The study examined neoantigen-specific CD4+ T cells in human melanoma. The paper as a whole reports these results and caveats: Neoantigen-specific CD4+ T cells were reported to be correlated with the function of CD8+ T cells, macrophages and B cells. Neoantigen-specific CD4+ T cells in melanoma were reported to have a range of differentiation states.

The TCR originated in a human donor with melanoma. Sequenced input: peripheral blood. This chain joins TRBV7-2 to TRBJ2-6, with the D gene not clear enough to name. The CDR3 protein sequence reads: CASSSSWSGANVLTF. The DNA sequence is TGTGCCAGCAGCTCAAGCTGGTCTGGGGCCAACGTCCTGACTTTC.